This paragraph covers one T cell receptor beta chain sequence. The V gene end was trimmed by 6 bases and the J gene end by 4 bases; junction bases not matched to a gene: 2. The CDR3 consists of 13 residues. CDR1 is MNHEY and CDR2 is SVGAGI in the germline V gene. This sample was taken from a study of technical replicates of blood from a handful of donors. TCRdb's table, derived via immunoSEQ multiplex PCR, lists solely in-frame clones and lacks some. The sample holds tens of thousands of clones; 89% are singletons and the top ten take under 0.5%. The sample consisted of T cells isolated from PBMCs. This TCR derives from a human donor in good health. This rearrangement joins TRBV6-5 to TRBJ2-2; 7 bases are shared with TRBD1. DNA for the CDR3: TGTGCCAGCAGCTACAGGGGCACCGGGGAGCTGTTTTTT. Translating it yields CASSYRGTGELFF.